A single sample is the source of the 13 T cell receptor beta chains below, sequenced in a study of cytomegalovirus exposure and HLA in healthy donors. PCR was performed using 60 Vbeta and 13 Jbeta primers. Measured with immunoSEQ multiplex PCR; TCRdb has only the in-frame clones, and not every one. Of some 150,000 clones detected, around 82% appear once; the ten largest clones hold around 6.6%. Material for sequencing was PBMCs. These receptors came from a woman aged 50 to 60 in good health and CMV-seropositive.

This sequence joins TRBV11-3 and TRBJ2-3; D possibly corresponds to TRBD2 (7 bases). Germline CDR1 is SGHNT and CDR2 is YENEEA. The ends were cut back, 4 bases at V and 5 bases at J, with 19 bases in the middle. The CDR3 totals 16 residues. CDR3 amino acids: CASSWGSGGAEDTQYF. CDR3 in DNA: TGTGCCAGCAGCTGGGGTTCTGGGGGGGCTGAAGATACGCAGTATTTT.

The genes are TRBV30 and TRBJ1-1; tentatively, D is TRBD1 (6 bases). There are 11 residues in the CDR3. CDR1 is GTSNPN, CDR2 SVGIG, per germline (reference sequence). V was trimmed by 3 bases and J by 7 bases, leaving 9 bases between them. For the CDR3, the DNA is TGTGCCTGGAGCCAGGGGCTTGAAGCTTTCTTT. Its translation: CAWSQGLEAFF.

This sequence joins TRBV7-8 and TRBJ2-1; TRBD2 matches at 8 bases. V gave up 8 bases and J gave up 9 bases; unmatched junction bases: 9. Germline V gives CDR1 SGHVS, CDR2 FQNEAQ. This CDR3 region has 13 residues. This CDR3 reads CASGAGTRVEQFF. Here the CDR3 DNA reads TGTGCCAGCGGAGCCGGGACTAGGGTTGAGCAGTTCTTC. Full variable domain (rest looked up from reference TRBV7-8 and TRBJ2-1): GAGVSQSPRYKVAKRGQDVALRCDPISGHVSLFWYQQALGQGPEFLTYFQNEAQLDKSGLPSDRFFAERPEGSVSTLKIQRTQQEDSAVYLCASGAGTRVEQFFGPGTRLTVL.

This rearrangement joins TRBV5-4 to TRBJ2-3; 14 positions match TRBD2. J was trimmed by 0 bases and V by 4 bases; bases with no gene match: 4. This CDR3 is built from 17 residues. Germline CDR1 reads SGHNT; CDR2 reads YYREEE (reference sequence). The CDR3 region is CASSPWTSGGSTDTQYF. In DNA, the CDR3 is TGTGCCAGCAGCCCCTGGACTAGCGGGGGGAGCACAGATACGCAGTATTTT.

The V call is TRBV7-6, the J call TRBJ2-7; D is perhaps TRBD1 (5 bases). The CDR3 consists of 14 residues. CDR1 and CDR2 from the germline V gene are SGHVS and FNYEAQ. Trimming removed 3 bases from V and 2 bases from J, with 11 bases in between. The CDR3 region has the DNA TGTGCCAGCAGCTTTGATCCAGGGACCTACGAGCAGTACTTC. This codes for CASSFDPGTYEQYF.

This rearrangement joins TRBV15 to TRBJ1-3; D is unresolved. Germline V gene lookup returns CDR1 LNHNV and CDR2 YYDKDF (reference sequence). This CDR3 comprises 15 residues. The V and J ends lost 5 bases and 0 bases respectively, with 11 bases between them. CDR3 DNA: TGTGCCACCAGCTCCTCGACACGCTCTGGAAACACCATATATTTT. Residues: CATSSSTRSGNTIYF.

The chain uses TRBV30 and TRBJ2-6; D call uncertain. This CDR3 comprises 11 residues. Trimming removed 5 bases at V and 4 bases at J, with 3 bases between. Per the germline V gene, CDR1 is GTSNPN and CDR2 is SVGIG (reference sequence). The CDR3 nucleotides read TGTGCCTGGTTAGGGGCCAACGTCCTGACTTTC. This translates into CAWLGANVLTF.

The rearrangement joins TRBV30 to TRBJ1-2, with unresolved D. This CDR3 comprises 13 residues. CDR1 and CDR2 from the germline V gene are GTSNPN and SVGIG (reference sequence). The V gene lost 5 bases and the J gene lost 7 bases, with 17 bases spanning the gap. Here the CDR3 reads CAWGPSGSGGYTF. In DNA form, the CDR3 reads TGTGCCTGGGGTCCGTCGGGGTCCGGTGGCTACACCTTC.

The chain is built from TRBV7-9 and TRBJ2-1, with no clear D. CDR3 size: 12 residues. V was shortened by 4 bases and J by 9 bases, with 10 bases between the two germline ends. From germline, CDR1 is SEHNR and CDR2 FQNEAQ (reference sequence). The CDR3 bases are TGTGCCAGCAGCTCGACAATTGGTGAGCAGTTCTTC. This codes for CASSSTIGEQFF.

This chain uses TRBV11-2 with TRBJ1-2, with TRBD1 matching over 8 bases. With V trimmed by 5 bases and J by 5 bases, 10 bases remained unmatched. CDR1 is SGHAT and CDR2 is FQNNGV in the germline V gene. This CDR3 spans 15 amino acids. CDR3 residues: CASSGGQGATYGYTF. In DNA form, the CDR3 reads TGTGCCAGCAGCGGCGGACAGGGTGCAACATATGGCTACACCTTC.

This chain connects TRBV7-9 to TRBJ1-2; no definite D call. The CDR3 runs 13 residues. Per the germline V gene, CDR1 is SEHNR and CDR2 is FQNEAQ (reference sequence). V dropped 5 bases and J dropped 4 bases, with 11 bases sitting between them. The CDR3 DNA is TGTGCCAGCAGCCCTACAGAAGTCTATGGCTACACCTTC. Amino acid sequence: CASSPTEVYGYTF.

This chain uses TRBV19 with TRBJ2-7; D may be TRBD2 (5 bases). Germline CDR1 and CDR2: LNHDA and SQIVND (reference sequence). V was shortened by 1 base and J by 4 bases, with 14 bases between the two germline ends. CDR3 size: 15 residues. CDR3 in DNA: TGTGCCAGTAGTATAGCCGGTAGCGAGGTATACGAGCAGTACTTC. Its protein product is CASSIAGSEVYEQYF.

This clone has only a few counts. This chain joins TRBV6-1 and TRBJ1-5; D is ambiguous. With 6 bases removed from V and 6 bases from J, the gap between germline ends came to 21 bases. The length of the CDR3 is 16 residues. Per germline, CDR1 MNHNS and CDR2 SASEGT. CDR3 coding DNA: TGTGCCAGCAGCGAAACTAAGCGGGGAGTTGGTCAGCCCCAGCATTTT. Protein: CASSETKRGVGQPQHF.